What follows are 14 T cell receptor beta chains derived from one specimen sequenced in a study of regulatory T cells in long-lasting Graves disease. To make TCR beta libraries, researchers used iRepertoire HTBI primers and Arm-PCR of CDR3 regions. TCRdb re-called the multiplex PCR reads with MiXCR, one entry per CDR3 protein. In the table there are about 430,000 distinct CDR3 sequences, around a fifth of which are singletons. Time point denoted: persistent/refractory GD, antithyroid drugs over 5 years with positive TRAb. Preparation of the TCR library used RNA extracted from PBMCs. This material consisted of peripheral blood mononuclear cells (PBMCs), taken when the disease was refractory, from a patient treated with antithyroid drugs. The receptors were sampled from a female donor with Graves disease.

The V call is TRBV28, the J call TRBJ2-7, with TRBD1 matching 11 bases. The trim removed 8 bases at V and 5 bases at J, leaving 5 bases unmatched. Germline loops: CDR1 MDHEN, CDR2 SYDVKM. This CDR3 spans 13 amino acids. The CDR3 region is CASGRDRGNEQYF. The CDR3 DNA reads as TGTGCCAGCGGCCGGGACAGGGGGAACGAGCAGTACTTC.

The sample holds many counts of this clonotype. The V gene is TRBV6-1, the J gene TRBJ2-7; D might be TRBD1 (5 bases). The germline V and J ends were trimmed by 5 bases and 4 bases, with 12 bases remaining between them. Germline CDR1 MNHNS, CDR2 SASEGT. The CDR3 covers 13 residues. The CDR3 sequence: CASSPQDNYEQYF. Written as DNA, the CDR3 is TGTGCCAGCAGTCCACAGGACAATTACGAGCAGTACTTC.

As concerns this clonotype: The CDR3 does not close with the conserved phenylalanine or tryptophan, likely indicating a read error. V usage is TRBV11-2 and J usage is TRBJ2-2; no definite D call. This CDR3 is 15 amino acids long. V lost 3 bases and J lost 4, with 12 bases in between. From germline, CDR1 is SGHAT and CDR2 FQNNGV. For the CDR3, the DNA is TGTGCCAGCAGCTTCGTCGTTCCAGGCACCGGGGAGCTGTTTTCT. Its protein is CASSFVVPGTGELFS.

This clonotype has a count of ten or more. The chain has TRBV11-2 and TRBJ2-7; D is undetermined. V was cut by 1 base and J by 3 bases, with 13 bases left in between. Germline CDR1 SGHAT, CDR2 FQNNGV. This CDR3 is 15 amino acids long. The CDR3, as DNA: TGTGCCAGCAGCTTAGTTCCGGTTCGGGTCTACGAGCAGTACTTC. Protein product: CASSLVPVRVYEQYF.

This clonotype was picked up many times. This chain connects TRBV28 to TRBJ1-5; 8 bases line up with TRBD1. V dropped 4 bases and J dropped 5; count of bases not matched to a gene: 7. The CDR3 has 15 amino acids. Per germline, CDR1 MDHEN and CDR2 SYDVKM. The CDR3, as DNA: TGTGCCAGCAGTTCCAGGGACAGGATGTATCAGCCCCAGCATTTT. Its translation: CASSSRDRMYQPQHF.

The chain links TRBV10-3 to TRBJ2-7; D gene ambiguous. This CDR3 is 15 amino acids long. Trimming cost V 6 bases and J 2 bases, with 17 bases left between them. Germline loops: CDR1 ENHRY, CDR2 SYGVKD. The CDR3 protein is CAISARTDEPYEQYF. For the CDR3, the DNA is TGTGCCATCAGCGCCCGGACGGATGAACCCTACGAGCAGTACTTC.

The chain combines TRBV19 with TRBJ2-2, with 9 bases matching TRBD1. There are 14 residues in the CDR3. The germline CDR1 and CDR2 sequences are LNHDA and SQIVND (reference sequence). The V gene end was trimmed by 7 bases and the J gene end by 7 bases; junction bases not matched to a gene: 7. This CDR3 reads CASIGDRAVGELFF. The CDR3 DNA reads TGTGCCAGTATCGGGGACAGGGCCGTCGGGGAGCTGTTTTTT.

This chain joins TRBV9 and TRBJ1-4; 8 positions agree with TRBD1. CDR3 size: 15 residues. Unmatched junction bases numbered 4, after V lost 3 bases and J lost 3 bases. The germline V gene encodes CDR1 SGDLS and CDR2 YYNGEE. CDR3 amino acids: CASSGGQVANEKLFF. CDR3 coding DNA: TGTGCCAGCAGCGGGGGACAGGTCGCTAATGAAAAACTGTTTTTT.

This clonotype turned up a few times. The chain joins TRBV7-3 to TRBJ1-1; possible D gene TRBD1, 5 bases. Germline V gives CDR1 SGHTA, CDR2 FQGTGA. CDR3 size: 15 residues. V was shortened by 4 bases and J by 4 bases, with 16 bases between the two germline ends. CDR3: CASSSTGLGGTEAFF. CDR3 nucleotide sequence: TGTGCCAGCAGCTCTACAGGTCTCGGTGGCACTGAAGCTTTCTTT.

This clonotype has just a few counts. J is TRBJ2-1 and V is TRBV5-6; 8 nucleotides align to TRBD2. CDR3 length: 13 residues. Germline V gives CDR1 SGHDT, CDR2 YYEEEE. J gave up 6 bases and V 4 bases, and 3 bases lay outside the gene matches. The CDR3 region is CASSRTSTNEQFF. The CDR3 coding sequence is TGTGCCAGCAGCCGGACTAGCACCAATGAGCAGTTCTTC.

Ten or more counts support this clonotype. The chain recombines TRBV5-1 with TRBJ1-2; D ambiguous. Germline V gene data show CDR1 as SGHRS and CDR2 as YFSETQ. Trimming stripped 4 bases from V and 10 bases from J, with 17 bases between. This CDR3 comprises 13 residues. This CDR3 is CASSVDMEVDYTF. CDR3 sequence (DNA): TGCGCCAGCAGCGTGGATATGGAGGTGGACTACACCTTC.

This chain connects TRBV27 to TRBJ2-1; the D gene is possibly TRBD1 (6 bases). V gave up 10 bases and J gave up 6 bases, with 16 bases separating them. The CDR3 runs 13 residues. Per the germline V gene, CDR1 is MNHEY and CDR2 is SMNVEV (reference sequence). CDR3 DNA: TGTGCCACCAGGGACACTGCGGTCAATGAGCAGTTCTTC. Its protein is CATRDTAVNEQFF.

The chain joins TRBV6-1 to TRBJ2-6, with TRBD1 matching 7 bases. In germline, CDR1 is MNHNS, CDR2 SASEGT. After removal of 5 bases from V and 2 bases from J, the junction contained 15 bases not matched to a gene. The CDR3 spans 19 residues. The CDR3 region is CASSRKSSDRLAGANVLTF. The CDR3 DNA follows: TGTGCCAGCAGTCGCAAATCCTCGGACAGGCTCGCTGGGGCCAACGTCCTGACTTTC.

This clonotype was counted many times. This chain's CDR3 is CAIPKTSGETQYF. In nucleotides, the CDR3 is TGTGCCATTCCCAAGACTTCTGGGGAGACCCAGTACTTC. The rearrangement links TRBV12-3 or TRBV12-4 to TRBJ2-5; D gene unclear. Trimming left V 10 bases short and J 5 bases short, with 17 bases between. CDR3 length: 13 amino acids.